This record looks at one TCR beta chain sequence and its context. The antigen is undetermined. This entry is derived from a study of T cell repertoires in cytomegalovirus infection. In the study overall: The authors used CMV epitopes that were HLA-C-restricted (recently identified) and HLA-B-restricted (well studied).

TCRdb ran MiXCR on the reads and lists one entry per CDR3 protein. Of 450,000 to 650,000 distinct CDR3 sequences listed, under 45% are singletons. Overall study results and limits: Carriage of CMV together with the relevant HLA was identifiable through cumulative public TCR beta family frequency.

This sample comprised cultured PBMCs, obtained from culture after CMV antigen stimulation. This sequence originates from a human donor in good health (CMV status not recorded). Some clones in this sample may be carry-over from other donors' samples.

CDR3 sequence (DNA): TGTGCTTCGGGGCGGAATACGCAGTATTTT. Encoded protein: CASGRNTQYF. The chain joins TRBV6-1 to TRBJ2-3; TRBD1 or TRBD2 may be the D gene (5 bases each). Germline V gene lookup returns CDR1 MNHNS and CDR2 SASEGT. The CDR3 length is 10 residues.